Listed below are T cell receptor beta chains from one sample, sequenced in a study of blood T cell repertoires in COVID-19. Only in-frame clones appear in the TCRdb table, and some are missing; sequencing was by immunoSEQ multiplex PCR. There are around 360,000 clones in the sample; around 87% occur only once, and under 11% lies in the top ten. The sample consisted of peripheral blood. The receptor set was obtained from a young woman with COVID-19, enrolled during active disease. Each CDR3 is given without its conserved first and last residue. Rows give clone size only sometimes, using once, few, many, or a class for an expanded clone.

size: -
V: TRBV7-2
J: TRBJ2-3
CDR3: ASRPSGRRADTQY

size: -
V: TRBV5-1
J: TRBJ2-7
CDR3: ASSLAGEGYEQY

size: -
V: TRBV27
J: TRBJ2-1
CDR3: ASTTSGSPYNEQF

size: -
V: TRBV5-6
J: TRBJ1-2
CDR3: ASSSPGQGGYGYT

size: -
V: TRBV7-3
J: TRBJ2-5
CDR3: ASSLGTGFNGQETQY

size: -
V: TRBV5-1
J: TRBJ1-6
CDR3: ASSSNFQVPNSPLH

size: -
V: TRBV9
J: TRBJ1-1
CDR3: ASSRQVDTEAF

size: -
V: TRBV11-2
J: TRBJ1-6
CDR3: ATTRRGQGNSPLH

size: few
V: TRBV28
J: TRBJ1-6
CDR3: ASSLPQGVNSPLH

size: -
V: TRBV19
J: TRBJ1-5
CDR3: ASSMVQRSQPQH